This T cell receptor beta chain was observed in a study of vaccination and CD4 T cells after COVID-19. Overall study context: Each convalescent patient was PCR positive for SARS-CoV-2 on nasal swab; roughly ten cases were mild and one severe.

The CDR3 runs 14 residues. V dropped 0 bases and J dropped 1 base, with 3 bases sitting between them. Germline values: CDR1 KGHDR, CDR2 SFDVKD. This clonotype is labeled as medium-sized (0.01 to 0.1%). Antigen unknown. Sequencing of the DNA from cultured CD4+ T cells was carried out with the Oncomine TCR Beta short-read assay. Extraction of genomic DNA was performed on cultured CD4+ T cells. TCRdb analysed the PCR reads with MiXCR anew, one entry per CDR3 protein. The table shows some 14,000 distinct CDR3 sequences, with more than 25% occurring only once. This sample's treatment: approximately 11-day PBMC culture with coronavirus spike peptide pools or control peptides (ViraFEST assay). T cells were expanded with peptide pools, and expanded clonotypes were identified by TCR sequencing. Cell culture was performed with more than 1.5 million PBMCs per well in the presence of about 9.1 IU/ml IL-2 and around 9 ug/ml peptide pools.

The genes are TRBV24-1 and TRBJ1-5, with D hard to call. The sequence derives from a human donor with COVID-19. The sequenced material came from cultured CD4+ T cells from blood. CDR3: CATSDLQSNQPQHF. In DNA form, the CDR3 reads TGTGCCACCAGTGATTTGCAGAGCAATCAGCCCCAGCATTTT.